These 20 T cell receptor beta chains originate from one sample sequenced in a study of OX40 agonist ivuxolimab in advanced cancers. The library was obtained by the immunoSEQ multiplex PCR assay. The table was pulled from immuneACCESS by TCRdb, which kept in-frame rearrangements only. Such tables lose some clones; where checked, under half of the loss comes from unresolved V genes, and the rest has no known cause. The sample contains about 120,000 clones, over 85% of them found a single time. The top ten clonotypes cover less than 0.35% of the sample. Sequences were derived from CD4+ or CD8+ T cells sorted from blood, sampled in a trial of the OX40 agonist ivuxolimab. The receptors were sampled from an adult with an advanced solid tumor such as melanoma, head and neck, liver or kidney cancer.

The chain links TRBV29-1 to TRBJ2-5; 7 nucleotides line up with TRBD2. The germline V gene encodes CDR1 SQVTM and CDR2 ANQGSEA. The CDR3 sequence is 14 residues long. V shed 0 bases, J shed 5 bases, and the junction held 6 bases outside the gene matches. This CDR3 is CSVEESGGRETQYF. The CDR3, as DNA: TGCAGCGTTGAAGAATCGGGGGGTCGGGAGACCCAGTACTTC.

A word on this clone: The same CDR3 is also encoded by other DNA sequences in this sample. V is TRBV2 and J is TRBJ1-1, with 9 bases identical to TRBD1. Germline V lookup: CDR1 SNHLY, CDR2 FYNNEI. Unmatched junction bases numbered 9, after V lost 8 bases and J lost 5 bases. The CDR3 totals 14 residues. The CDR3 reads CASFYRGLVTEAFF. For the CDR3, the DNA is TGTGCCAGCTTCTACAGGGGGCTGGTTACTGAAGCTTTCTTT.

The chain carries TRBV7-9 and TRBJ1-1; no reliable D call. Trimming took off 10 bases at V and 3 bases at J, with 9 bases between the two ends. From germline, CDR1 is SEHNR and CDR2 FQNEAQ (reference sequence). There are 11 residues in the CDR3. The CDR3 loop reads CAIRAHTEAFF. The CDR3 DNA reads TGTGCCATCAGAGCCCACACTGAAGCTTTCTTT.

The chain employs TRBV11-2 and TRBJ2-2; 11 nucleotides match TRBD2. Looked up from germline, CDR1 is SGHAT and CDR2 is FQNNGV. CDR3 length: 15 residues. Germline trimming cut 4 bases from V and 7 bases from J; bases unmatched to any gene: 5. DNA for the CDR3: TGTGCCAGCAGCTCACTAGCGGGAGAGGTCGGGGAGCTGTTTTTT. Amino acid sequence: CASSSLAGEVGELFF.

The gene calls are TRBV19 and TRBJ2-2, with D perhaps matching TRBD1 (5 bases). The ends were cut back, 3 bases at V and 0 bases at J, with 29 bases in the middle. Germline V gene sequence: CDR1 LNHDA, CDR2 SQIVND (reference sequence). CDR3 length: 22 residues. This CDR3 is CASSMTALPLLLYNANTGELFF. In DNA form, the CDR3 reads TGTGCCAGTAGTATGACAGCTCTACCCCTTCTTCTTTATAACGCGAACACCGGGGAGCTGTTTTTT.

V gene TRBV19 combines with J gene TRBJ1-1; D is unresolved. The V and J ends lost 7 bases and 0 bases respectively, with 12 bases between them. Germline lookup yields CDR1 LNHDA and CDR2 SQIVND (reference sequence). The CDR3 covers 14 residues. The CDR3 reads CASTRGGLNTEAFF. For the CDR3, the DNA is TGTGCCAGTACTCGAGGCGGATTGAACACTGAAGCTTTCTTT.

The V call is TRBV27, the J call TRBJ1-4; D remains unclear. The CDR3 has 15 residues. V gave up 4 bases and J gave up 4 bases, with 13 bases separating them. CDR1 is MNHEY, CDR2 SMNVEV, per germline (reference sequence). CDR3 sequence (DNA): TGTGCCAGCAGTTCGCGAGGAGGGCGTAATGAAAAACTGTTTTTT. This encodes CASSSRGGRNEKLFF.

The sample holds one count of this clone. One junction end disagrees with the germline gene, perhaps due to a read error. The CDR3: CVSSPTSTGSYEQYF. The DNA of the CDR3 is TGTGTCAGCTCACCCACCTCGACAGGTTCCTACGAGCAGTACTTC. The rearrangement joins TRBV18 to TRBJ2-7; a weak D match, TRBD1 (6 bases). CDR1 and CDR2 from the germline V gene are KGHSH and LQKENI. CDR3 length equals 15 residues.

The genes are TRBV23-1 and TRBJ1-1, with a possible D match to TRBD1 (5 bases). TRBV23-1 is an open reading frame whose function is uncertain. The CDR3 loop spans 14 amino acids. V was shortened by 6 bases and J by 5 bases, with 16 bases between the two germline ends. The chain's CDR3 is CASSPNGARTEAFF. In DNA form, the CDR3 reads TGCGCCAGCAGCCCCAATGGGGCTAGGACTGAAGCTTTCTTT.

The chain joins TRBV7-9 to TRBJ1-3, with TRBD1 identical over 11 bases. V gave up 3 bases and J gave up 4 bases; unmatched junction bases: 8. CDR3 length: 17 amino acids. The germline CDR1 and CDR2 sequences are SEHNR and FQNEAQ (reference sequence). In DNA form, the CDR3 reads TGTGCCAGCAGCTTGGGACAGGGGGTATCGGCCGGAAACACCATATATTTT. It is translated as CASSLGQGVSAGNTIYF.

V usage is TRBV27 and J usage is TRBJ2-7, with a weak D call TRBD1 (5 bases). The CDR3 totals 13 residues. Germline lookup yields CDR1 MNHEY and CDR2 SMNVEV (reference sequence). V gave up 1 base and J gave up 2 bases, with 6 bases separating them. As DNA, the CDR3 is TGTGCCAGCAGTTTATGGGGCCCCTACGAGCAGTACTTC. Translated: CASSLWGPYEQYF.

The chain combines TRBV6-6 with TRBJ1-2, with D unresolved. The V end was cut by 2 bases, the J end by 2 bases, with 15 bases between. This CDR3 region has 16 residues. The germline V gene has CDR1 MNHNY and CDR2 SVGAGI (reference sequence). The CDR3 region has the DNA TGTGCCAGCAGTTACAACGTCGGACGAGCAAACTATGGCTACACCTTC. Translated, it gives CASSYNVGRANYGYTF.

V gene TRBV28 combines with J gene TRBJ1-5; D gene ambiguous. The V end was cut by 5 bases, the J end by 2 bases, with 13 bases between. Germline V gene sequence: CDR1 MDHEN, CDR2 SYDVKM. The CDR3 spans 15 residues. The CDR3 region has the DNA TGTGCCAGCAGTGGTCAGTGGAACGGCAATCAGCCCCAGCATTTT. This codes for CASSGQWNGNQPQHF.

The genes are TRBV18 and TRBJ1-1; no reliable D call. This CDR3 is 14 amino acids long. The germline V gene encodes CDR1 KGHSH and CDR2 LQKENI. V was clipped by 3 bases and J by 1 base, with 9 bases between them. CDR3 nucleotide sequence: TGTGCCAGCTCACCGCCTTCCCCGAACACTGAAGCTTTCTTT. Its protein product is CASSPPSPNTEAFF.

This clone occurred a few times. The gene calls are TRBV29-1 and TRBJ1-1; tentative D call: TRBD1 (6 bases). This CDR3 region has 14 residues. Germline-derived CDR1 and CDR2 are SQVTM and ANQGSEA. Trimming removed 3 bases at V and 0 bases at J, with 11 bases between. CDR3 sequence: CSVDYGQMNTEAFF. CDR3 in DNA: TGCAGCGTTGACTACGGACAGATGAACACTGAAGCTTTCTTT.

The chain has TRBV5-1 and TRBJ2-1, with D uncertain. The germline V gene encodes CDR1 SGHRS and CDR2 YFSETQ. This CDR3 region has 13 residues. Trimming left V 4 bases short and J 10 bases short, with 15 bases between. CDR3 protein: CASSELTNREQFF. In DNA form, the CDR3 reads TGCGCCAGCAGCGAATTGACCAACCGAGAGCAGTTCTTC.

The V and J genes are TRBV10-3 and TRBJ2-3; no clear D. The CDR3 loop spans 15 amino acids. V shed 2 bases and J shed 2 bases, with 11 bases lying between them. Germline CDR1 and CDR2: ENHRY and SYGVKD. In nucleotides, the CDR3 is TGTGCCATCAGTGAGGACGACCTAAACACAGATACGCAGTATTTT. This encodes CAISEDDLNTDTQYF.

The chain couples TRBV7-2 to TRBJ2-5; no clear D. The CDR3 is 11 residues long. V lost 2 bases and J 5 bases, leaving 3 bases between the germline ends. CDR1 and CDR2 (germline): SGHTA, FQGNSA. Written as DNA, the CDR3 is TGTGCCAGCAGCTTAATGGAGACCCAGTACTTC. It translates to CASSLMETQYF.

The rearrangement joins TRBV10-3 to TRBJ1-3; the D is unclear. Per germline, CDR1 ENHRY and CDR2 SYGVKD. Trimming left V 8 bases short and J 8 bases short, with 13 bases between. The CDR3 totals 12 residues. The CDR3 region is CAISGGMDTIYF. The CDR3 DNA reads as TGTGCCATCTCTGGTGGTATGGACACCATATATTTT.

This CDR3 reads CASSQDWTRDEQFF. The CDR3 coding sequence is TGCGCCAGCAGCCAAGACTGGACTAGGGATGAGCAGTTCTTC. The chain carries TRBV4-1 and TRBJ2-1; 7 nucleotides line up with TRBD2. The germline gives CDR1 MGHRA, CDR2 YSYEKL. Trimming removed 0 bases from V and 8 bases from J; junction bases left unmatched: 4. The length of the CDR3 is 14 residues.